This TCR beta chain was profiled in a study of blood T cell repertoires in COVID-19. Here immunoSEQ multiplex PCR was the method, and the copy in TCRdb shows in-frame clones only, minus some. This sample yields about 160,000 clones, of which about nine tenths are seen a single time; 3% to 4.5% belongs to the top ten. The sample consisted of peripheral blood. The clonotype comes from a woman aged 60-70 years who had recovered from COVID-19.

The CDR3 here is CATRKGAGAYGYTF. As DNA, the CDR3 is TGTGCCACTCGAAAGGGGGCAGGGGCCTATGGCTACACCTTC. The chain couples TRBV6-6 to TRBJ1-2; 7 nucleotides line up with TRBD1. CDR1 is MNHNY and CDR2 is SVGAGI in the germline V gene (reference sequence). The CDR3 has 14 residues. Trimming took 10 bases from V and 4 from J; bases not matched to a gene: 12.